These 10 T cell receptor beta chains were all obtained from the same sample, sequenced in a study of control samples from healthy donors and cancer patients. Assay: immunoSEQ multiplex PCR; the TCRdb copy retains only in-frame clones and omits some. The sample lists 120,000 or so clones; more than 75% were seen once. The material sequenced was blood. All receptors derive from a man aged 55 to 69 in good health.

There are a few counts of this clone. The V gene is TRBV5-5, the J gene TRBJ2-3, with 12 positions matching TRBD2. The CDR3 totals 17 residues. Germline V gene sequence: CDR1 SGHKS, CDR2 YYEKEE (reference sequence). V trimming: 1 base; J trimming: 10 bases; junction bases outside the gene matches: 13. DNA for the CDR3: TGTGCCAGCAGCTTGTCGACTAGCGGGGGTTTTGGAGGGGCGCAGTATTTT. Residues: CASSLSTSGGFGGAQYF. The whole variable domain, remainder taken from reference TRBV5-5 and TRBJ2-3, is DAGVTQSPTHLIKTRGQQVTLRCSPISGHKSVSWYQQVLGQGPQFIFQYYEKEERGRGNFPDRFSARQFPNYSSELNVNALLLGDSALYLCASSLSTSGGFGGAQYFGPGTRLTVL.

This chain links TRBV6-6 with TRBJ1-5; maybe TRBD1 (5 bases). V gave up 3 bases and J gave up 9 bases, with 9 bases separating them. Germline loops: CDR1 MNHNY, CDR2 SVGAGI (reference sequence). This CDR3 has 12 residues. The CDR3 bases are TGTGCCAGCAGTTATCAGGGTGGGCCCCAGCATTTT. This gives the protein CASSYQGGPQHF.

This clone was detected only a few times. The chain has TRBV2 and TRBJ1-2; no reliable D call. The CDR3 runs to 15 residues. Between the trimmed V and J ends, which lost 2 bases and 6 bases, there was a span of 16 bases. From germline, CDR1 is SNHLY and CDR2 FYNNEI. CDR3 DNA sequence: TGTGCCAGCAGTGAACGTCTAGTTTGGGAGAATGGCTACACCTTC. Translated, it gives CASSERLVWENGYTF.

This chain links TRBV4-1 with TRBJ1-1; the D is unclear. With 0 bases removed from V and 1 base from J, the gap between germline ends came to 12 bases. Germline CDR1 MGHRA, CDR2 YSYEKL. The CDR3 extends over 16 amino acids. The CDR3 nucleotides read TGCGCCAGCAGCCAAGATCTTTCTTACCAGAACACTGAAGCTTTCTTT. It yields the protein CASSQDLSYQNTEAFF.

This clone was counted between two and nine times. The chain carries TRBV6-2 or TRBV6-3 and TRBJ1-5; possibly TRBD1 for D (5 bases). Trimming removed 2 bases from V and 0 bases from J, with 11 bases in between. Germline CDR1 MNHEY, CDR2 SVGEGT. The CDR3 extends over 16 amino acids. CDR3 amino acids: CASSYLGTLSNQPQHF. The CDR3, as DNA: TGTGCCAGCAGTTACCTCGGGACCCTTAGCAATCAGCCCCAGCATTTT.

The rearrangement uses TRBV28 and TRBJ2-7, with D maybe TRBD2 (6 bases). V was trimmed by 7 bases and J by 3 bases, leaving 16 bases between them. Germline loops: CDR1 MDHEN, CDR2 SYDVKM. CDR3 length: 14 amino acids. As DNA, the CDR3 is TGTGCCAGCATCCAGAACTCGGGACTCTACGAGCAGTACTTC. Amino acid sequence: CASIQNSGLYEQYF.

The chain joins TRBV18 to TRBJ1-2; D is uncertain. The CDR3 runs to 17 residues. In germline, CDR1 is KGHSH, CDR2 LQKENI. V was clipped by 2 bases and J by 1 base, with 17 bases between them. As DNA, the CDR3 is TGTGCCAGCTCACCAATGGGATCCGTAGGTCGTAACTATGGCTACACCTTC. As protein: CASSPMGSVGRNYGYTF.

The genes are TRBV5-1 and TRBJ1-4; possible D gene TRBD1, 6 bases. CDR1 is SGHRS, CDR2 YFSETQ, per germline. The CDR3 sequence is 15 residues long. V was pared by 0 bases and J by 8 bases, with 14 bases between. DNA for the CDR3: TGCGCCAGCAGCTTGGTTTCCAACAGGGAGGAAAAACTGTTTTTT. Translated, it gives CASSLVSNREEKLFF.

The chain combines TRBV19 with TRBJ1-5, with D hard to call. The CDR3 is 16 residues long. Germline V gives CDR1 LNHDA, CDR2 SQIVND (reference sequence). Trimming took off 3 bases at V and 3 bases at J, with 15 bases between the two ends. The DNA for the CDR3 is TGTGCCAGTAGTATTAGCGCCGACGGTACCAATCAGCCCCAGCATTTT. Translated, it gives CASSISADGTNQPQHF.

The chain joins TRBV29-1 to TRBJ1-1, with 7 positions matching TRBD1. Germline V gene lookup returns CDR1 SQVTM and CDR2 ANQGSEA. The V and J ends lost 6 bases and 1 base, in that order; junction bases with no gene match: 5. The CDR3 has 13 amino acids. CDR3 residues: CSVGQRQNTEAFF. In DNA form, the CDR3 reads TGCAGCGTGGGACAGCGCCAGAACACTGAAGCTTTCTTT.